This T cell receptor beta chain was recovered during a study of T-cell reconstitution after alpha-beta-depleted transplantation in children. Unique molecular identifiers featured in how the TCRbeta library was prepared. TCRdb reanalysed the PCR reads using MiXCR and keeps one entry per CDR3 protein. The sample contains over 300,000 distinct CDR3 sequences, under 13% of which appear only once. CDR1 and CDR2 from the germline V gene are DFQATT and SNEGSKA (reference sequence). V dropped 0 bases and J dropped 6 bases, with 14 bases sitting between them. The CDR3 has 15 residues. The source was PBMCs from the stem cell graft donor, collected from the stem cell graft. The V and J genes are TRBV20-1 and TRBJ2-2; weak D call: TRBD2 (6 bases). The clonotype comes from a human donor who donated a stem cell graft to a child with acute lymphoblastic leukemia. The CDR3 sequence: CSARELASVAGELFF. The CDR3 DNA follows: TGCAGTGCTAGAGAGCTGGCTAGCGTAGCCGGGGAGCTGTTTTTT.